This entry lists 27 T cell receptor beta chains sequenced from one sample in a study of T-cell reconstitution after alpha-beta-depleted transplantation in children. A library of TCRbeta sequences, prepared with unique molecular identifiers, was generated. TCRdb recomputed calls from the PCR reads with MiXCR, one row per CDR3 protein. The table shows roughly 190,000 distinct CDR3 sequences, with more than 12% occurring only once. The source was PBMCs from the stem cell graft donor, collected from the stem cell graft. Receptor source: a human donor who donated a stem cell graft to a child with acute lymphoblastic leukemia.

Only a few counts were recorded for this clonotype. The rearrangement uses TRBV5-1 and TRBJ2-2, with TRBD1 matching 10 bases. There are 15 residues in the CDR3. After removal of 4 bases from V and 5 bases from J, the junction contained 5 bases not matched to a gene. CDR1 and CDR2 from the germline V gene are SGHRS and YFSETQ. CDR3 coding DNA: TGCGCCAGCAGCGCGACAGGGGGCAGAACCGGGGAGCTGTTTTTT. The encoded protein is CASSATGGRTGELFF.

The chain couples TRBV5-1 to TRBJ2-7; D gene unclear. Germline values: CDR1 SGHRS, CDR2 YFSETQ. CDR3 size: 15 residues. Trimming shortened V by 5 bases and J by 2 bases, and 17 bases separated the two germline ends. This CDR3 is CASRYYSDPTYEQYF. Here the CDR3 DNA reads TGCGCCAGCAGGTATTATTCCGACCCTACCTACGAGCAGTACTTC.

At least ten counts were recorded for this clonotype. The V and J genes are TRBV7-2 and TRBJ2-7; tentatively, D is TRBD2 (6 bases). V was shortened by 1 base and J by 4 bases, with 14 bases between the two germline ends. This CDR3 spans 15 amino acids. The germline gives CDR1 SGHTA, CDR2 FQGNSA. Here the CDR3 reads CASSLVELATYEQYF. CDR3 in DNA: TGTGCCAGCAGCTTAGTTGAACTAGCAACTTACGAGCAGTACTTC.

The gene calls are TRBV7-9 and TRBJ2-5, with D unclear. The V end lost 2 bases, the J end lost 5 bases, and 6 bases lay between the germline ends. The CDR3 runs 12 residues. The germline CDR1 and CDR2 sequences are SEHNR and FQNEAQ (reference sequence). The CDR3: CASSLSSETQYF. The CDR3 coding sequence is TGTGCCAGCAGCTTAAGTTCGGAGACCCAGTACTTC.

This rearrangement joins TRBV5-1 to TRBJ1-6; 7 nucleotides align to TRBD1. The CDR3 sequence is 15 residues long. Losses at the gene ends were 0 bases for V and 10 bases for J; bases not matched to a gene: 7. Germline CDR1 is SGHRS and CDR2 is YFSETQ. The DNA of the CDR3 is TGCGCCAGCAGCTTGGTAGAGGGGGCGGACTCACCCCTCCACTTT. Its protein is CASSLVEGADSPLHF.

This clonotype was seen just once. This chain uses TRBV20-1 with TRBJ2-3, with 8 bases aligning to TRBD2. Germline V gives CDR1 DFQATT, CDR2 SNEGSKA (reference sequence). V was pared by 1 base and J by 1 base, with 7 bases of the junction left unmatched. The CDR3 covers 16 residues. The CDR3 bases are TGCAGTGCTAGAGTAGCGGGGAAGGTTGGCACAGATACGCAGTATTTT. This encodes CSARVAGKVGTDTQYF.

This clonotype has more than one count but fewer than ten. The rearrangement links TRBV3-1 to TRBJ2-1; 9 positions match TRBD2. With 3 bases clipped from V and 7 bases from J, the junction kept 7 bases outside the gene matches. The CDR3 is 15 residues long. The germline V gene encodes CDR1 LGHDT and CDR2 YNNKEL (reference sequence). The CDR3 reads CASSQIAGALNEQFF. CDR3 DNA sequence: TGTGCCAGCAGCCAGATAGCGGGAGCATTAAATGAGCAGTTCTTC.

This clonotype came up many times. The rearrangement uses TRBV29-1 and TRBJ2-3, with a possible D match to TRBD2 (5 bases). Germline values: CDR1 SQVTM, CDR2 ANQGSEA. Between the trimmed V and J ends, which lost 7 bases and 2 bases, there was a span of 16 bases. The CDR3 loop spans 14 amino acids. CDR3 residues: CSATSGLATDTQYF. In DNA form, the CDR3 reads TGCAGCGCCACGTCGGGGTTGGCCACAGATACGCAGTATTTT.

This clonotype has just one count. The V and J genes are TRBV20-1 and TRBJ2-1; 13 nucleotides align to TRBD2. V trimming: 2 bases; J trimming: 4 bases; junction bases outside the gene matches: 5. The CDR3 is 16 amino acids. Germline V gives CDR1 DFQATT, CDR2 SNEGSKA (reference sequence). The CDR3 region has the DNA TGCAGTGCTAGACTTACTAGCGGGAGGGATTACAATGAGCAGTTCTTC. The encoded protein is CSARLTSGRDYNEQFF.

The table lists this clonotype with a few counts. CDR3 DNA: TGTGCCAGCAGCCCGAGGACTAGCGGGAGGGCCTCGGGGACCCAGTACTTC. It specifies CASSPRTSGRASGTQYF. The V gene is TRBV3-1, the J gene TRBJ2-5; 15 nucleotides agree with TRBD2. CDR1 is LGHDT and CDR2 is YNNKEL in the germline V gene (reference sequence). V shed 4 bases, J shed 7 bases, and the junction held 10 bases outside the gene matches. This CDR3 is built from 17 residues.

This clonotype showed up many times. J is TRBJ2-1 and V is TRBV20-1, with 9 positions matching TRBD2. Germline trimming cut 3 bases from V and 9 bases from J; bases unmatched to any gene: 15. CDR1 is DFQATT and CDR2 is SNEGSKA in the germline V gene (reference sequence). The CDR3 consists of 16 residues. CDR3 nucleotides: TGCAGTGCTAGGGGGCCCTGGCGGGAGGGCGGCTTTGAGCAGTTCTTC. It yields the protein CSARGPWREGGFEQFF.

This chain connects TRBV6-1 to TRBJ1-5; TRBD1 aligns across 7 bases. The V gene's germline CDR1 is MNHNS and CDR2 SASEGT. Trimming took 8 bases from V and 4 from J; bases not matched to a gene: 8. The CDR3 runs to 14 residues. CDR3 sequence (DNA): TGTGCCAGCCAGAAGACAGGGAGGAATCAGCCCCAGCATTTT. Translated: CASQKTGRNQPQHF.

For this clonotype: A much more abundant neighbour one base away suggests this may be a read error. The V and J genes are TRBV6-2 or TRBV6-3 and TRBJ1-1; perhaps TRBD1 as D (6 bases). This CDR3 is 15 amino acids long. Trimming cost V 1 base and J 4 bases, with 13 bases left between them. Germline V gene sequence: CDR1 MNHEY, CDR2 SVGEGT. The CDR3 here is CASSYYPGVSTEAFF. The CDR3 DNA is TGTGCCAGCAGTTACTATCCAGGGGTTTCCACTGAAGCTTTCTTT.

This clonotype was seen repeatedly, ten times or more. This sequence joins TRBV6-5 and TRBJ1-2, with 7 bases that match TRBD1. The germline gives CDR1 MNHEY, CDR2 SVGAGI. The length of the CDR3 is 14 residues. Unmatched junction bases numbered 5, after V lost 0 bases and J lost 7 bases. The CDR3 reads CASSYSTGAGGYTF. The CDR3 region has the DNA TGTGCCAGCAGTTACTCCACAGGGGCGGGTGGCTACACCTTC.

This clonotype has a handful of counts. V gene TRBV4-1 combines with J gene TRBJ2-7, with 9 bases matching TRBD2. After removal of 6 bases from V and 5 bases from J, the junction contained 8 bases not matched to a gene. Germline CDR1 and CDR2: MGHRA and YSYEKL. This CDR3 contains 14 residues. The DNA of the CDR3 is TGCGCCAGCAGTCGAAGCGGGAGGTATGACGAGCAGTACTTC. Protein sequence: CASSRSGRYDEQYF.

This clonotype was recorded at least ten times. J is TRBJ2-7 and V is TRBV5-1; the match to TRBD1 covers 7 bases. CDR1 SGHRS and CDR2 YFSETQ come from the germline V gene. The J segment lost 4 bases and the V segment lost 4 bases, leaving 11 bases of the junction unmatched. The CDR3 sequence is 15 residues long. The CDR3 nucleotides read TGCGCCAGCAGCAAACAGGGGCCAGGGAGTTACGAGCAGTACTTC. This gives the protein CASSKQGPGSYEQYF.

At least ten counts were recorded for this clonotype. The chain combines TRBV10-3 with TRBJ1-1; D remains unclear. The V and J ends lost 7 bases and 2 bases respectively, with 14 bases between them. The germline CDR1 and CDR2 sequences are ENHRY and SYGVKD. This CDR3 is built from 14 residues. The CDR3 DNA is TGTGCCATCACCCAAACTATAGACAACACTGAAGCTTTCTTT. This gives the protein CAITQTIDNTEAFF.

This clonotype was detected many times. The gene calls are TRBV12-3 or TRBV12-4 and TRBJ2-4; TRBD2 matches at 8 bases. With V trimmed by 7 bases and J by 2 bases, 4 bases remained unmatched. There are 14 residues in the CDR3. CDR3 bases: TGTGCCAGCACCGGGGGGGTGACCAAAAACATTCAGTACTTC. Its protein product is CASTGGVTKNIQYF.

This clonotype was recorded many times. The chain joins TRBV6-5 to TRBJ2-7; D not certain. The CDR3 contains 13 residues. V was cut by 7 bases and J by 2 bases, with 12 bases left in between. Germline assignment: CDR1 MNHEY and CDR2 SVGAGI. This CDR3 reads CASIWQDAYEQYF. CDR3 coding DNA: TGTGCCAGCATTTGGCAGGATGCCTACGAGCAGTACTTC.

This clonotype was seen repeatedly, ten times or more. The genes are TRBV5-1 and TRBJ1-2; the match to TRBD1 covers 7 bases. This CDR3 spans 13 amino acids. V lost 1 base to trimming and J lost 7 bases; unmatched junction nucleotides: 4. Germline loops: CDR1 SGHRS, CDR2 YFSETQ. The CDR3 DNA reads TGCGCCAGCAGCTTGACAGGGGCCGCTGGCTACACCTTC. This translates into CASSLTGAAGYTF. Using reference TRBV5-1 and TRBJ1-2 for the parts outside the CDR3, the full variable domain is KAGVTQTPRYLIKTRGQQVTLSCSPISGHRSVSWYQQTPGQGLQFLFEYFSETQRNKGNFPGRFSGRQFSNSRSEMNVSTLELGDSALYLCASSLTGAAGYTFGSGTRLTVV.

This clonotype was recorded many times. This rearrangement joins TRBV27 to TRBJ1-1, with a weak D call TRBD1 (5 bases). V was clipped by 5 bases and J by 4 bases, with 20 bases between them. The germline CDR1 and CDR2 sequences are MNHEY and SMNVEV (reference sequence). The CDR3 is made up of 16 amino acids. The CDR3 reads CASSPGTGDLGTEAFF. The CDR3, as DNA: TGTGCCAGCAGTCCGGGGACCGGTGATTTGGGCACTGAAGCTTTCTTT.

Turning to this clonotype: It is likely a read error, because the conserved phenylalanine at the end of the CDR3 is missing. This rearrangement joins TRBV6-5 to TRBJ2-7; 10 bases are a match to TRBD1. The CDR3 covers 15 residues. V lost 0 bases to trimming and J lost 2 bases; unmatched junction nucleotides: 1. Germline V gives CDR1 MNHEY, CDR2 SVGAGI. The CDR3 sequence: CASSYSGQGPYEQYL. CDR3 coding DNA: TGTGCCAGCAGTTACTCGGGACAGGGGCCCTACGAGCAGTACTTA.

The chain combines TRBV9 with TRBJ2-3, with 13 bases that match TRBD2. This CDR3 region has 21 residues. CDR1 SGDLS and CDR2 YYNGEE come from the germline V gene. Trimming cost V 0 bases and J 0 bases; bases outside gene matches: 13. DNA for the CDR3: TGTGCCAGCAGCGTAGCCACTCCGGGACTAGCGGGACTAATTAGCACAGATACGCAGTATTTT. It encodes CASSVATPGLAGLISTDTQYF.

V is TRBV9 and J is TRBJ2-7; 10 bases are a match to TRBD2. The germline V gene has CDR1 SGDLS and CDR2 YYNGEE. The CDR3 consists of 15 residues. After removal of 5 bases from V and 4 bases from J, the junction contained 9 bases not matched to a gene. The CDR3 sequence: CASSFGLAVTYEQYF. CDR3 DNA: TGTGCCAGCAGTTTTGGACTAGCGGTGACTTACGAGCAGTACTTC.

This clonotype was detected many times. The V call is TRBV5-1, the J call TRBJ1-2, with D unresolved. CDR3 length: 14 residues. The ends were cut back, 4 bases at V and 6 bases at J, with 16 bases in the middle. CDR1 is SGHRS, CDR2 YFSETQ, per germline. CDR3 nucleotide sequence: TGCGCCAGCAGCATGGAGGCAGGAGGGAATGGCTACACCTTC. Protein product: CASSMEAGGNGYTF. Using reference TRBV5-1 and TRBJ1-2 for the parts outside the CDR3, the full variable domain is KAGVTQTPRYLIKTRGQQVTLSCSPISGHRSVSWYQQTPGQGLQFLFEYFSETQRNKGNFPGRFSGRQFSNSRSEMNVSTLELGDSALYLCASSMEAGGNGYTFGSGTRLTVV.

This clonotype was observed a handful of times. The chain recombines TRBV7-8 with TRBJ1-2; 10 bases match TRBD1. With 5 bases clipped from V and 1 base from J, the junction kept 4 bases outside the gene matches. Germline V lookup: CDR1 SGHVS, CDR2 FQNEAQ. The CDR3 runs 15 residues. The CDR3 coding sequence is TGTGCCAGCAGCCGCGACAGGGGGCGTAACTATGGCTACACCTTC. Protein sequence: CASSRDRGRNYGYTF.

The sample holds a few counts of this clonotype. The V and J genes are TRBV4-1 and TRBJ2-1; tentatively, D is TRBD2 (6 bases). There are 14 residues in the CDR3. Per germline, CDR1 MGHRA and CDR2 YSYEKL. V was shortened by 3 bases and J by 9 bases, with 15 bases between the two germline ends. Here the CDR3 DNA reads TGCGCCAGCAGCCAGGGGTTGCGGGACCCTGAGCAGTTCTTC. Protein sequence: CASSQGLRDPEQFF.